These 7 T cell receptor beta chains came from one sample sequenced in a study of blood T cell repertoires in COVID-19 (TCRdb year 2020). Libraries came from the immunoSEQ multiplex PCR assay. TCRdb mirrors the immuneACCESS table, restricted to in-frame sequences. Some clones are absent from its copies; in checked studies, under half trace to an unresolved V gene, and the reason for the others is unknown. The sample table contains fewer than 300,000 clones; only one count was recorded for approximately 87% of them. Approximately 1.6% of the sample rests with the top ten. The sequenced sample consisted of peripheral blood. The receptors here all came from a woman aged 40-49 years who had recovered from COVID-19.

This clone was seen just once. The rearrangement joins TRBV5-1 to TRBJ2-7, with a tentative D call TRBD1 (6 bases). V lost 3 bases and J 1 base, leaving 11 bases between the germline ends. This CDR3 is 14 amino acids long. The germline V gene has CDR1 SGHRS and CDR2 YFSETQ. CDR3 sequence (DNA): TGCGCCAGCAGCTGGACAGAAGTATCCTACGAGCAGTACTTC. Encoded protein: CASSWTEVSYEQYF.

The chain links TRBV19 to TRBJ1-2, with 7 nucleotides matching TRBD1. The CDR3 sequence is 14 residues long. J gave up 4 bases and V 5 bases, and 7 bases lay outside the gene matches. Germline lookup yields CDR1 LNHDA and CDR2 SQIVND (reference sequence). The DNA for the CDR3 is TGTGCCAGTAGTTGGGGGACAGCCCCCTATGGCTACACCTTC. Its protein product is CASSWGTAPYGYTF. Looking up the rest from reference TRBV19 and TRBJ1-2 gives the full variable domain: DGGITQSPKYLFRKEGQNVTLSCEQNLNHDAMYWYRQDPGQGLRLIYYSQIVNDFQKGDIAEGYSVSREKKESFPLTVTSAQKNPTAFYLCASSWGTAPYGYTFGSGTRLTVV.

The chain links TRBV7-2 to TRBJ2-3; D is uncertain. The CDR3 runs 14 residues. V was pared by 1 base and J by 2 bases, with 7 bases between. The germline V gene encodes CDR1 SGHTA and CDR2 FQGNSA. The CDR3 reads CASSLVGSTDTQYF. CDR3 DNA: TGTGCCAGCAGCTTAGTCGGGTCCACAGATACGCAGTATTTT.

This rearrangement joins TRBV5-1 to TRBJ2-2, with a possible D match to TRBD2 (6 bases). Germline V gives CDR1 SGHRS, CDR2 YFSETQ. The CDR3 loop spans 15 amino acids. V shed 0 bases and J shed 5 bases, with 11 bases lying between them. CDR3 amino acids: CASSLGQGGTGELFF. DNA of the CDR3: TGCGCCAGCAGCTTGGGACAAGGAGGGACCGGGGAGCTGTTTTTT.

The chain couples TRBV27 to TRBJ2-7; TRBD1 matches at 10 bases. V lost 6 bases and J lost 3; bases outside the gene matches: 2. The CDR3 consists of 13 residues. CDR1 is MNHEY, CDR2 SMNVEV, per germline (reference sequence). The CDR3 region has the DNA TGTGCCAGCAGCCGGGACAGGGGCTACGAGCAGTACTTC. Protein sequence: CASSRDRGYEQYF.

This chain joins TRBV3-1 (or the pseudogene TRBV3-2) and TRBJ2-5, with 10 bases that match TRBD2. CDR3 length equals 14 residues. Germline CDR1 is LGHDT and CDR2 is YNNKEL (reference sequence). V gave up 2 bases and J gave up 6 bases; unmatched junction bases: 3. The CDR3 DNA reads as TGTGCCAGCAGCCAACCGGGACTAGCGAAGACCCAGTACTTC. It encodes CASSQPGLAKTQYF.

This clone was detected only a few times. The chain uses TRBV12-3 or TRBV12-4 and TRBJ1-2; the D is unclear. V was clipped by 7 bases and J by 4 bases, with 13 bases between them. CDR3 length: 13 amino acids. The CDR3 sequence is CASNFEGSYGYTF. CDR3 nucleotides: TGTGCCAGCAACTTTGAGGGCAGCTATGGCTACACCTTC.